The 20 T cell receptor beta chains below were found in one sample sequenced in a study of CD8 T cells in Susac syndrome. A quantity of about 0.5 to 1 ug RNA underwent reverse transcription using random hexamers. TCRdb re-called the immunoSEQ multiplex PCR reads through MiXCR, storing one row per CDR3 protein. This sample has more than 250,000 distinct CDR3 sequences, with about 91% found just once. Material: CD4+ T cells from PBMCs. All receptors derive from a human donor with multiple sclerosis.

V gene TRBV19 combines with J gene TRBJ1-4, with D maybe TRBD1 (5 bases). CDR3 length equals 16 residues. CDR1 is LNHDA, CDR2 SQIVND, per germline (reference sequence). Trimming took 6 bases from V and 5 from J, leaving 19 bases between them. The CDR3 bases are TGTGCCAGTAGCCGACTGTCGGGGGGATCGAATGAAAAACTGTTTTTT. The encoded protein is CASSRLSGGSNEKLFF.

The rearrangement links TRBV29-1 to TRBJ2-7; 11 bases map to TRBD1. J lost 6 bases, V lost 4 bases, and 5 bases had no gene match. Germline V gene data show CDR1 as SQVTM and CDR2 as ANQGSEA. The CDR3 loop spans 13 amino acids. CDR3 in amino acids: CSVAGQGAGEQYF. CDR3 sequence (DNA): TGCAGCGTTGCTGGACAGGGGGCGGGCGAGCAGTACTTC.

The chain uses TRBV9 and TRBJ1-1, with D tentatively TRBD1 (5 bases). Per the germline V gene, CDR1 is SGDLS and CDR2 is YYNGEE. This CDR3 contains 13 residues. The V end lost 0 bases, the J end lost 4 bases, and 7 bases lay between the germline ends. The CDR3 bases are TGTGCCAGCAGCGTAGGACAGTTCACTGAAGCTTTCTTT. It codes for CASSVGQFTEAFF.

This chain joins TRBV6-6 and TRBJ2-3; D gene unclear. Trimming took off 0 bases at V and 0 bases at J, with 4 bases between the two ends. Germline V gene data show CDR1 as MNHNY and CDR2 as SVGAGI (reference sequence). CDR3 size: 14 residues. The CDR3 region has the DNA TGTGCCAGCAGTTACTCACGAAGCACAGATACGCAGTATTTT. It specifies CASSYSRSTDTQYF.

This clonotype was found once. V is TRBV6-5 and J is TRBJ1-2, with 7 bases fitting TRBD1. The ends lost 5 bases at V and 8 bases at J; junction bases unmatched: 8. The length of the CDR3 is 13 residues. Germline values: CDR1 MNHEY, CDR2 SVGAGI. CDR3 DNA: TGTGCCAGCAGTCCTACAGGGGATCGAGGCTACACCTTC. This gives the protein CASSPTGDRGYTF.

J is TRBJ1-6 and V is TRBV2, with TRBD1 identical over 9 bases. CDR3 length equals 16 residues. The germline V gene encodes CDR1 SNHLY and CDR2 FYNNEI. With 5 bases clipped from V and 10 bases from J, the junction kept 12 bases outside the gene matches. For the CDR3, the DNA is TGTGCCAGCAGTCGAGTATCGAACAGGGGGCTGTCACCCCTCCACTTT. This translates into CASSRVSNRGLSPLHF.

The chain uses TRBV2 and TRBJ2-1, with D perhaps assigned TRBD1 or TRBD2 (5 bases each). The CDR3 runs 12 residues. Germline lookup yields CDR1 SNHLY and CDR2 FYNNEI. The V end was cut by 7 bases, the J end by 10 bases, with 14 bases between. In DNA form, the CDR3 reads TGTGCCAGCAAATCCCCGGGGCCGGAGCAGTTCTTC. Translation gives CASKSPGPEQFF.

This chain links TRBV21-1 with TRBJ2-7. TRBV21-1 is listed as a pseudogene. The CDR3 length is 13 residues. CDR3 loop: CASRTEKSYEQYF. DNA for the CDR3: TGTGCCAGCAGGACTGAAAAATCCTACGAGCAGTACTTC.

This chain connects TRBV15 to TRBJ2-7, with 8 bases lining up with TRBD2. CDR1 and CDR2 from the germline V gene are LNHNV and YYDKDF (reference sequence). The CDR3 runs to 15 residues. Trimming at V came to 0 bases and at J to 7 bases, leaving 8 bases not matched to a gene. CDR3 sequence reads: CATSRDTAGTREQYF. The CDR3 DNA reads as TGTGCCACCAGCAGAGATACAGCCGGGACTAGGGAGCAGTACTTC. The whole variable domain, remainder taken from reference TRBV15 and TRBJ2-7, is DAMVIQNPRYQVTQFGKPVTLSCSQTLNHNVMYWYQQKSSQAPKLLFHYYDKDFNNEADTPDNFQSRRPNTSFCFLDIRSPGLGDTAMYLCATSRDTAGTREQYFGPGTRLTVT.

The chain has TRBV5-1 and TRBJ2-1; D not resolved. Per germline, CDR1 SGHRS and CDR2 YFSETQ. V was trimmed by 1 base and J by 0 bases, leaving 11 bases between them. The CDR3 extends over 16 amino acids. In DNA form, the CDR3 reads TGCGCCAGCAGCTTGACCCCTTGGAGCTCCTACAATGAGCAGTTCTTC. It codes for CASSLTPWSSYNEQFF. Full variable domain (rest looked up from reference TRBV5-1 and TRBJ2-1): KAGVTQTPRYLIKTRGQQVTLSCSPISGHRSVSWYQQTPGQGLQFLFEYFSETQRNKGNFPGRFSGRQFSNSRSEMNVSTLELGDSALYLCASSLTPWSSYNEQFFGPGTRLTVL.

Details on this clonotype: A read error may account for a junction end that differs from germline. The chain carries TRBV12-3 or TRBV12-4 and TRBJ2-7; D tentatively fits TRBD1 or TRBD2 (5 bases each). The CDR3 is 11 residues long. The CDR3, as DNA: TGTGCCAGCAAAAATACCGGGGCGGAAAACTTC. Translated: CASKNTGAENF.

This sequence joins TRBV9 and TRBJ2-7; 13 bases align to TRBD2. Trimming removed 4 bases from V and 4 bases from J; junction bases left unmatched: 8. The CDR3 length is 16 residues. Germline V gives CDR1 SGDLS, CDR2 YYNGEE. CDR3 protein: CASSPRRTSGGYEQYF. CDR3 in DNA: TGTGCCAGCAGCCCTCGGAGGACTAGCGGGGGATACGAGCAGTACTTC.

J is TRBJ1-3 and V is TRBV30, with a weak D call TRBD1 (5 bases). Germline V CDR1 and CDR2: GTSNPN, SVGIG (reference sequence). The CDR3 contains 15 residues. The ends were cut back, 3 bases at V and 0 bases at J, with 12 bases in the middle. This chain's CDR3 is CAWSKTGTSGNTIYF. The CDR3, as DNA: TGTGCCTGGAGCAAGACGGGGACCTCTGGAAACACCATATATTTT.

In this sample, this clonotype turned up once. The chain joins TRBV7-8 to TRBJ1-1; D remains ambiguous. V dropped 5 bases and J dropped 6 bases, with 7 bases sitting between them. The CDR3 runs 11 residues. CDR1 SGHVS and CDR2 FQNEAQ come from the germline V gene. Here the CDR3 DNA reads TGTGCCAGCAGCGCTTTCTCTGAAGCTTTCTTT. Residues: CASSAFSEAFF.

V usage is TRBV19 and J usage is TRBJ2-7; 8 nucleotides align to TRBD1. In germline, CDR1 is LNHDA, CDR2 SQIVND (reference sequence). Losses at the gene ends were 6 bases for V and 1 base for J; bases not matched to a gene: 5. The CDR3 totals 14 residues. CDR3 nucleotide sequence: TGTGCCAGTAGCGGACAGGGACTGTCCTACGAGCAGTACTTC. This translates into CASSGQGLSYEQYF.

This rearrangement joins TRBV6-1 to TRBJ2-1, with 10 bases lining up with TRBD2. This CDR3 is built from 18 residues. V lost 6 bases and J lost 0; bases outside the gene matches: 11. Looked up from germline, CDR1 is MNHNS and CDR2 is SASEGT. CDR3 sequence reads: CASRPTSGHFFSYNEQFF. Written as DNA, the CDR3 is TGTGCCAGCAGGCCGACTAGCGGGCACTTCTTCTCCTACAATGAGCAGTTCTTC.

The chain joins TRBV7-9 to TRBJ1-2, with 7 bases matching TRBD1. Germline V gene sequence: CDR1 SEHNR, CDR2 FQNEAQ (reference sequence). The CDR3 length is 14 residues. V dropped 0 bases and J dropped 12; count of bases not matched to a gene: 10. In DNA form, the CDR3 reads TGTGCCAGCAGCTTAGCTATGTCGACAGGGCAAAACACCTTC. Translated: CASSLAMSTGQNTF.

The chain carries TRBV7-9 and TRBJ2-7, with D perhaps given as TRBD1 or TRBD2 (5 bases each). The V gene's germline CDR1 is SEHNR and CDR2 FQNEAQ (reference sequence). The V end was cut by 5 bases, the J end by 7 bases, with 21 bases between. The CDR3 spans 15 residues. CDR3 DNA: TGTGCCAGCAGCCCCCGGGGCAGCGTCTCGGAAGAGCAGTACTTC. Its protein product is CASSPRGSVSEEQYF.

The rearrangement uses TRBV6-1 and TRBJ1-4; weak D call: TRBD1 (5 bases). The germline CDR1 and CDR2 sequences are MNHNS and SASEGT. Trimming cost V 7 bases and J 0 bases, with 15 bases left between them. The CDR3 sequence is 16 residues long. Here the CDR3 DNA reads TGTGCCAGCATGAGCCGGGACCTTGCAACTAATGAAAAACTGTTTTTT. Encoded protein: CASMSRDLATNEKLFF.

This chain connects TRBV19 to TRBJ1-2, with D perhaps TRBD1 (5 bases). Between the trimmed V and J ends, which lost 11 bases and 8 bases, there was a span of 24 bases. The CDR3 runs to 14 residues. Germline lookup yields CDR1 LNHDA and CDR2 SQIVND (reference sequence). CDR3 sequence reads: CAAKPTRDRDGYTF. DNA of the CDR3: TGTGCCGCTAAACCGACCAGGGACCGTGACGGCTACACCTTC.